The T cell receptor beta chain under discussion was sequenced for a study of naive and memory T cell subsets. Study outcomes and limitations: No ground truth validated the naive and memory repertoire findings.

Two oligonucleotides, mixed equimolar, formed the beta constant-region primer covering TRBC1 and TRBC2. TCRdb re-analysed the UMI-ligation and nested PCR reads in MiXCR, keeping a single row per CDR3 protein. Among 140,000 to 150,000 distinct CDR3 sequences listed, about 15% were seen once. Trimming cost V 6 bases and J 8 bases; bases outside gene matches: 4. The CDR3 length is 11 residues. CDR1 is DFQATT, CDR2 SNEGSKA, per germline (reference sequence). A word on this clonotype: Its specificity is not known.

From the second PCR step, alpha and beta chains were amplified apart. Cells stained for CD3, CD4, CD8, CD45RA, CD27 and viability were sorted into four CD45RA/CD27 subsets. Sequencing used naive CD4+ T cells from blood. The chain joins TRBV20-1 to TRBJ1-2; 9 nucleotides agree with TRBD1. The clonotype comes from a human donor in good health. DNA for the CDR3: TGCAGTGCGGACAGGGGCTTAGGCTACACCTTC. It is translated as CSADRGLGYTF.